The 9 T cell receptor beta chains given below trace back to one sample, sequenced in a study of CD8+ T cells in alopecia areata. Extraction of RNA preceded its reverse transcription into cDNA, which served as the sequencing template. The method was immunoSEQ multiplex PCR; TCRdb's version includes in-frame clones alone and lacks a portion of them. The sample has about 110,000 clones; 45% to 70% are singletons. The sequencing input was CD8+ T cells sorted from blood. The receptor set was obtained from a human donor in good health.

The V gene is TRBV18, the J gene TRBJ1-5, with D hard to call. V was trimmed by 6 bases and J by 1 base, leaving 13 bases between them. The CDR3 is made up of 15 amino acids. In germline, CDR1 is KGHSH, CDR2 LQKENI. The CDR3 is CASSVTPGSNQPQHF. The CDR3 DNA reads TGTGCCAGCTCTGTTACTCCGGGGAGCAATCAGCCCCAGCATTTT.

The V gene is TRBV7-6, the J gene TRBJ1-1; D is undetermined. This CDR3 region has 12 residues. The V gene lost 6 bases and the J gene lost 1 base, with 6 bases spanning the gap. Germline loops: CDR1 SGHVS, CDR2 FNYEAQ. DNA of the CDR3: TGTGCCAGCAGTATAGGGAACACTGAAGCTTTCTTT. This codes for CASSIGNTEAFF.

V gene TRBV27 combines with J gene TRBJ2-7; possible D gene TRBD2, 6 bases. V dropped 3 bases and J dropped 3 bases, with 9 bases sitting between them. Germline CDR1 MNHEY, CDR2 SMNVEV (reference sequence). The CDR3 is 13 residues long. As DNA, the CDR3 is TGTGCCAGCAGTTTGTCAGCGGGCTACGAGCAGTACTTC. It encodes CASSLSAGYEQYF.

The sample holds a few counts of this clone. The chain links TRBV5-6 to TRBJ2-2; D not certain. V lost 1 base and J 2 bases, leaving 3 bases between the germline ends. From germline, CDR1 is SGHDT and CDR2 YYEEEE. The CDR3 sequence is 13 residues long. The CDR3, as DNA: TGTGCCAGCAGCTTGCCCAACACCGGGGAGCTGTTTTTT. Protein product: CASSLPNTGELFF.

The CDR3, as DNA: TGTGCCAGTAGTATAGCTCTAGCGGGGGGCCAAGAGACCCAGTACTTC. Translation gives CASSIALAGGQETQYF. The rearrangement uses TRBV19 and TRBJ2-5; 11 bases are a match to TRBD2. Unmatched junction bases numbered 2, after V lost 1 base and J lost 1 base. CDR1 is LNHDA and CDR2 is SQIVND in the germline V gene (reference sequence). This CDR3 region has 16 residues.

Regarding this clone: Additional DNA sequences in this sample encode the identical CDR3. The chain is built from TRBV2 and TRBJ2-2; 8 bases are shared with TRBD1. This CDR3 region has 12 residues. The V segment lost 11 bases and the J segment 2 bases; nucleotides outside the gene matches: 1. Germline V CDR1 and CDR2: SNHLY, FYNNEI. The CDR3 protein is CASGGNTGELFF. The CDR3 DNA reads as TGTGCCTCAGGGGGCAACACCGGGGAGCTGTTTTTT. Drawing the rest from reference TRBV2 and TRBJ2-2, the complete variable domain is EPEVTQTPSHQVTQMGQEVILRCVPISNHLYFYWYRQILGQKVEFLVSFYNNEISEKSEIFDDQFSVERPDGSNFTLKIRSTKLEDSAMYFCASGGNTGELFFGEGSRLTVL.

The chain is built from TRBV10-3 and TRBJ1-4, with a possible D match to TRBD1 (5 bases). This CDR3 region has 13 residues. Trimming left V 7 bases short and J 5 bases short, with 11 bases between. Looked up from germline, CDR1 is ENHRY and CDR2 is SYGVKD. CDR3 nucleotides: TGTGCCATCAAGGAAGAGGGGAATGAAAAACTGTTTTTT. As protein: CAIKEEGNEKLFF.

The chain is built from TRBV5-6 and TRBJ1-2, with 9 bases identical to TRBD1. J gave up 6 bases and V 3 bases, and 9 bases lay outside the gene matches. The CDR3 length is 15 residues. The germline V gene encodes CDR1 SGHDT and CDR2 YYEEEE. CDR3 region: CASSSPGQGYHGYTF. As DNA, the CDR3 is TGTGCCAGCAGCTCGCCGGGACAGGGCTACCATGGCTACACCTTC.

The rearrangement links TRBV20-1 to TRBJ1-5; D is ambiguous. V was clipped by 6 bases and J by 6 bases, with 9 bases between them. CDR3 length: 11 residues. From germline, CDR1 is DFQATT and CDR2 SNEGSKA (reference sequence). The CDR3 region is CSAHSGQPQHF. Here the CDR3 DNA reads TGCAGTGCGCACTCGGGTCAGCCCCAGCATTTT.